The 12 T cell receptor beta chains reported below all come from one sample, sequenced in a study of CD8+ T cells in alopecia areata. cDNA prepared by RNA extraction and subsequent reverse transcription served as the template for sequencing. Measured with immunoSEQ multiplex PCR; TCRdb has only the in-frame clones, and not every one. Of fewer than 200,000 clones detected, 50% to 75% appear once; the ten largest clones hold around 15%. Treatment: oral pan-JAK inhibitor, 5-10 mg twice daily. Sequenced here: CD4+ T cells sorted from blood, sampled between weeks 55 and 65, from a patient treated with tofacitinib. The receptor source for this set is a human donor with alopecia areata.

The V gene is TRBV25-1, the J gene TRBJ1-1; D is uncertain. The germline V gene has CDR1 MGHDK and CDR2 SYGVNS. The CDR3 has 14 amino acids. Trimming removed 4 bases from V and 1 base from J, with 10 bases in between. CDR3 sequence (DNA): TGTGCCAGCAGTGCGGGTTCGGGGAACACTGAAGCTTTCTTT. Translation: CASSAGSGNTEAFF.

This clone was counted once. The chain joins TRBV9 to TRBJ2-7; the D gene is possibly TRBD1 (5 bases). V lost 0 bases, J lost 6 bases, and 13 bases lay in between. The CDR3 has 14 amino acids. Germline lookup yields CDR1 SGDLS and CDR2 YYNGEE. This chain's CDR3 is CASSVGQGGLEQYF. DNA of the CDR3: TGTGCCAGCAGCGTAGGTCAGGGTGGGCTCGAGCAGTACTTC.

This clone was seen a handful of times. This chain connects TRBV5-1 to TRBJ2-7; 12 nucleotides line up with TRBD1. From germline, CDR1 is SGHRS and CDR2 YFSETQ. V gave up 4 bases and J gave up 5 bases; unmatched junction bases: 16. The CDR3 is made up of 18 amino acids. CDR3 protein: CASSRGQGAFPSSDEQYF. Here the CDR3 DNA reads TGCGCCAGCAGCCGGGGACAGGGGGCATTTCCGTCCTCGGACGAGCAGTACTTC.

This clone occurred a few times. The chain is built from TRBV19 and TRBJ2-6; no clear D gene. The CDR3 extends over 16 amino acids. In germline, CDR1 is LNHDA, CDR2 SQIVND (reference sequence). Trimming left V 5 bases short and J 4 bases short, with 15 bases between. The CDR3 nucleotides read TGTGCCAGTAGTCTGAGGCGGCGAGCCGGGGCCAACGTCCTGACTTTC. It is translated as CASSLRRRAGANVLTF.

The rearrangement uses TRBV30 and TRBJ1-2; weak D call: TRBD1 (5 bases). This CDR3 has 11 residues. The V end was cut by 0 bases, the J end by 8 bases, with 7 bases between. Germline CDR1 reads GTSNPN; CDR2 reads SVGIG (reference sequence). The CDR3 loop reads CAWSVHRGYTF. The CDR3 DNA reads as TGTGCCTGGAGTGTACACAGGGGCTACACCTTC.

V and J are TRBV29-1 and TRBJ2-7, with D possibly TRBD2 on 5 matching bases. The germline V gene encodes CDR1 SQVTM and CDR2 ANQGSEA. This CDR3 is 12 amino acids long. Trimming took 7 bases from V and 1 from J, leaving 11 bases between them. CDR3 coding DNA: TGCAGCGGCAGGACGGGGTCCTACGAGCAGTACTTC. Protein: CSGRTGSYEQYF.

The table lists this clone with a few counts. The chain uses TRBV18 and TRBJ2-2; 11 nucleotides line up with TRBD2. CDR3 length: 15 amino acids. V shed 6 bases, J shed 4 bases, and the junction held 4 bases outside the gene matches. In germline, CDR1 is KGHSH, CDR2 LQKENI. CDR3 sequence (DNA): TGTGCCAGCTCCCAGGGACTAGCGGCCACCGGGGAGCTGTTTTTT. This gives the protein CASSQGLAATGELFF.

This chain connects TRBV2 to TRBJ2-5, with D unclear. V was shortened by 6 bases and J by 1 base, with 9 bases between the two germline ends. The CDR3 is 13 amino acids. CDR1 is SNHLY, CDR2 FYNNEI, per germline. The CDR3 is CASSISGQETQYF. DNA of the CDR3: TGTGCCAGCAGCATCTCCGGCCAAGAGACCCAGTACTTC.

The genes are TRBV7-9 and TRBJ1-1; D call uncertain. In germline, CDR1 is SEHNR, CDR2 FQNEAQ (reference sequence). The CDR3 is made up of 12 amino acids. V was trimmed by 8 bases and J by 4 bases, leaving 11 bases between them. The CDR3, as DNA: TGTGCCAGCTCTATTGCGAGCACTGAAGCTTTCTTT. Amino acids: CASSIASTEAFF.

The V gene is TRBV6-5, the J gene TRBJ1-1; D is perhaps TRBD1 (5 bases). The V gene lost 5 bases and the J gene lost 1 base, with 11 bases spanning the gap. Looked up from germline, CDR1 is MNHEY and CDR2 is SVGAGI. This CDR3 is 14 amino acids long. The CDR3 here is CASSRPQGNTEAFF. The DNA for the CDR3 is TGTGCCAGCAGTCGACCGCAGGGGAACACTGAAGCTTTCTTT.

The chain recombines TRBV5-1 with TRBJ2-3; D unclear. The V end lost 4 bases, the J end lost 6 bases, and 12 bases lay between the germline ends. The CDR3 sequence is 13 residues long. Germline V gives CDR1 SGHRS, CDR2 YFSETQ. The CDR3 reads CASSPQLTDTQYF. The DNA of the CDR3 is TGCGCCAGCAGCCCCCAACTTACGGATACGCAGTATTTT.

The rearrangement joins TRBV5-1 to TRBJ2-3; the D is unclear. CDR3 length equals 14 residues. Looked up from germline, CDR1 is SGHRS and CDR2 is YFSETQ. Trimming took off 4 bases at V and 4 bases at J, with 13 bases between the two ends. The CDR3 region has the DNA TGCGCCAGCAGCCCCTCCGGTGGGGCAGATACGCAGTATTTT. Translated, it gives CASSPSGGADTQYF.